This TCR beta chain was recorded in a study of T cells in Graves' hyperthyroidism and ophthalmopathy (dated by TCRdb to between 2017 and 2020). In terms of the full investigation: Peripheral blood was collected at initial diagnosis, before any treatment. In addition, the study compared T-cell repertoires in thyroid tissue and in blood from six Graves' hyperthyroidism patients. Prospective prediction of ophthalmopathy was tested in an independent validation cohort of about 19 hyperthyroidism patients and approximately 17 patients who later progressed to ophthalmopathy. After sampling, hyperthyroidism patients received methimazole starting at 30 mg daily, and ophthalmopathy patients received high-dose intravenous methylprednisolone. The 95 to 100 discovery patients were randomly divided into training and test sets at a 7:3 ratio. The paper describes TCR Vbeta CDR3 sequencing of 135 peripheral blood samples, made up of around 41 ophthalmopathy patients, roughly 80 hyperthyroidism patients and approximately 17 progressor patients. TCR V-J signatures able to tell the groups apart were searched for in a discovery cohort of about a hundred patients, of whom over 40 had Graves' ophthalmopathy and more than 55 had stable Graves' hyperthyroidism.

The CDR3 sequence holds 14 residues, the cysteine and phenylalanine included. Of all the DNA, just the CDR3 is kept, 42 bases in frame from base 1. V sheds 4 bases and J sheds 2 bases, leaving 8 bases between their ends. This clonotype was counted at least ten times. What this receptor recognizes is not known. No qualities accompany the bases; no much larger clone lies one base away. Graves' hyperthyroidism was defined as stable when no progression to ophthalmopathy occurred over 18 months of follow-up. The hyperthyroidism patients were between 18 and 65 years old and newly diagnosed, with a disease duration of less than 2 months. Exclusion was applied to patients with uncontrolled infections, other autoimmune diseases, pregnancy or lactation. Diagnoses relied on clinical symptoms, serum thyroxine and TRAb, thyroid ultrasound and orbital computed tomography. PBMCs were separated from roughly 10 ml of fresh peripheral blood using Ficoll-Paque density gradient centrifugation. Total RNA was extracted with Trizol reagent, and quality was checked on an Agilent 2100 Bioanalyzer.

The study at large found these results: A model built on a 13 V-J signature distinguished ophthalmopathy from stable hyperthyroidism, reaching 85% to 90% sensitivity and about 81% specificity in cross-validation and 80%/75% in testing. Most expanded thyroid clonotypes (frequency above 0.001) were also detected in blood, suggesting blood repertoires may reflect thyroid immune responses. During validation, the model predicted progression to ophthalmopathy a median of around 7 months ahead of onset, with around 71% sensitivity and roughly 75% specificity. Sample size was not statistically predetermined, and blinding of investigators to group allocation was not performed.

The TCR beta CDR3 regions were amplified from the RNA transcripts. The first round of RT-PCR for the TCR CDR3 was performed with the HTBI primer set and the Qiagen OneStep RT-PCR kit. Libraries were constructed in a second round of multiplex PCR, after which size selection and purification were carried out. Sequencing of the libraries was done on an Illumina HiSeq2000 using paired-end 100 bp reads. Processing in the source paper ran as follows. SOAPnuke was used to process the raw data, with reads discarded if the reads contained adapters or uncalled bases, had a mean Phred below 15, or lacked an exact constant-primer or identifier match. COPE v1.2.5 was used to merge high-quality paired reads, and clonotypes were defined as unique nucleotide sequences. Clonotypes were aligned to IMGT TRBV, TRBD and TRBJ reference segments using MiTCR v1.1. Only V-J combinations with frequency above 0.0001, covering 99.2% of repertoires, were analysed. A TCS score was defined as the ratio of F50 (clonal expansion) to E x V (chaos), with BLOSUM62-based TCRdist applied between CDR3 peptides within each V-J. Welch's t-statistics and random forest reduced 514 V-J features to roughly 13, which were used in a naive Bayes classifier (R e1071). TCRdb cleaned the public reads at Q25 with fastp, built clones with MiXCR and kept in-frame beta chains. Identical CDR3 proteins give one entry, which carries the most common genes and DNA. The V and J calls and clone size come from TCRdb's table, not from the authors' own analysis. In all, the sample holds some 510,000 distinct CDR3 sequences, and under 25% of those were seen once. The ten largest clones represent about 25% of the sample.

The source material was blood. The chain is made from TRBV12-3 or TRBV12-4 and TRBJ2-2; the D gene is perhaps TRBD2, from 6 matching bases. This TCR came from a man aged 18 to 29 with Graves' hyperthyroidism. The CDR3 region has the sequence CASSWGLNTGELFF. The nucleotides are TGTGCCAGCAGTTGGGGACTTAACACCGGGGAGCTGTTTTTT.